This T cell receptor beta chain was identified in a study of vaccination and CD4 T cells after COVID-19. Remarks on this clonotype: Antigen unknown.

Cultured CD4+ T-cell DNA underwent Oncomine TCR Beta short-read sequencing. TCRdb fed the PCR reads into MiXCR, producing one record per CDR3 protein. Of about 20,000 distinct CDR3 sequences listed, around 50% are singletons. Germline CDR1 and CDR2: KGHDR and SFDVKD. The V gene end was trimmed by 5 bases and the J gene end by 7 bases; junction bases not matched to a gene: 9. The CDR3 consists of 14 residues. As for treatment: approximately 11-day PBMC culture with coronavirus spike peptide pools or control peptides (ViraFEST assay). Source material: CD4+ T cells from blood, cultured in vitro. This sequence was found in a human donor who had recovered from COVID-19. V and J are TRBV24-1 and TRBJ2-5; 7 bases are shared with TRBD1. The CDR3 DNA is TGTGCCACCAGTGCCGGGACAGTCCTCGGGACCCAGTACTTC. Encoded protein: CATSAGTVLGTQYF.